Listed here are 19 T cell receptor beta chains from one sample, sequenced in a study of memory CD4+ T cells and cytomegalovirus serostatus. Single viable CD3+CD4+CD8-CD45RO+ cells were sorted as the memory CD4+ T cells. Profiled with immunoSEQ multiplex PCR; TCRdb holds only in-frame clones, not every one. Here the sample spans tens of thousands of clones, 70% to 75% being singletons. The source material was memory CD4+ T cells from blood. The receptor source for this set is an adult in good health and CMV-seropositive.

The rearrangement joins TRBV21-1 to TRBJ2-7. TRBV21-1 is a listed pseudogene. The CDR3 spans 14 residues. CDR3 in DNA: TGTGCCAGCGGGATCTCAGAACTACACTACGAGCAGTACGTC. This translates into CASGISELHYEQYV.

The chain links TRBV29-1 to TRBJ2-1; TRBD2 matches at 13 bases. V lost 6 bases and J lost 6; bases outside the gene matches: 17. CDR3 size: 18 residues. Germline V gene sequence: CDR1 SQVTM, CDR2 ANQGSEA. CDR3 DNA: TGCAGCGTCGTCTCCGGGACTAGCGGGACACAATCGGGCAATGAGCAGTTCTTC. Its protein product is CSVVSGTSGTQSGNEQFF.

V and J are TRBV5-1 and TRBJ1-4; a weak D match, TRBD1 (6 bases). This CDR3 is 14 amino acids long. Germline CDR1 SGHRS, CDR2 YFSETQ. Trimming pared 2 bases from V and 8 bases from J, leaving 13 bases between. CDR3 sequence reads: CASSFGGREEKLFF. The DNA of the CDR3 is TGCGCCAGCAGCTTCGGGGGGCGGGAAGAAAAACTGTTTTTT.

The chain combines TRBV6-1 with TRBJ1-5; the D is unclear. Germline V gene data show CDR1 as MNHNS and CDR2 as SASEGT. The V gene lost 9 bases and the J gene lost 0 bases, with 15 bases spanning the gap. This CDR3 has 15 amino acids. CDR3 protein: CASSSTDHSNQPQHF. In DNA form, the CDR3 reads TGTGCCAGTTCCTCGACTGATCATAGCAATCAGCCCCAGCATTTT.

This chain connects TRBV2 to TRBJ2-2, with D unclear. Trimming took off 5 bases at V and 0 bases at J, with 7 bases between the two ends. This CDR3 is 14 amino acids long. Germline V gene data show CDR1 as SNHLY and CDR2 as FYNNEI. The CDR3 protein is CASSLKPNTGELFF. CDR3 sequence (DNA): TGTGCCAGCAGTCTTAAGCCGAACACCGGGGAGCTGTTTTTT. Complete variable domain (other parts from reference TRBV2 and TRBJ2-2): EPEVTQTPSHQVTQMGQEVILRCVPISNHLYFYWYRQILGQKVEFLVSFYNNEISEKSEIFDDQFSVERPDGSNFTLKIRSTKLEDSAMYFCASSLKPNTGELFFGEGSRLTVL.

This chain links TRBV28 with TRBJ1-5, with D maybe TRBD1 (5 bases). Trimming stripped 11 bases from V and 4 bases from J, with 12 bases between. The germline V gene has CDR1 MDHEN and CDR2 SYDVKM. CDR3 length equals 12 residues. The CDR3 is CACLTGNQPQHF. The CDR3 nucleotides are TGTGCCTGCCTTACAGGTAATCAGCCCCAGCATTTT.

Written as DNA, the CDR3 is TGTGCCAGCAGTGCCGCAGGGGGTGACTATGGCTACACCTTC. It translates to CASSAAGGDYGYTF. V and J are TRBV6-1 and TRBJ1-2; 7 positions agree with TRBD1. V trimming: 4 bases; J trimming: 3 bases; junction bases outside the gene matches: 5. This CDR3 comprises 14 residues. Germline V gives CDR1 MNHNS, CDR2 SASEGT.

This clone was seen once. The chain carries TRBV5-1 and TRBJ2-1; D is perhaps TRBD2 (6 bases). Trimming took 2 bases from V and 15 from J, leaving 21 bases between them. Germline lookup yields CDR1 SGHRS and CDR2 YFSETQ. The CDR3 consists of 14 residues. In DNA form, the CDR3 reads TGCGCCAGCAGCTTCCGGGAGCACCCGATAAAACCGTTCTTC. Encoded protein: CASSFREHPIKPFF. The whole variable domain, remainder taken from reference TRBV5-1 and TRBJ2-1, is KAGVTQTPRYLIKTRGQQVTLSCSPISGHRSVSWYQQTPGQGLQFLFEYFSETQRNKGNFPGRFSGRQFSNSRSEMNVSTLELGDSALYLCASSFREHPIKPFFGPGTRLTVL.

This sequence joins TRBV11-3 and TRBJ1-2; unclear D gene. The CDR3 is 16 residues long. The germline V gene encodes CDR1 SGHNT and CDR2 YENEEA. The germline V and J ends were trimmed by 0 bases and 0 bases, with 11 bases remaining between them. DNA for the CDR3: TGTGCCAGCAGCTTAGAGCTCGGACCCACTAACTATGGCTACACCTTC. As protein: CASSLELGPTNYGYTF.

The chain employs TRBV5-6 and TRBJ2-7, with D hard to call. Germline V gives CDR1 SGHDT, CDR2 YYEEEE. There are 14 residues in the CDR3. Trimming took 3 bases from V and 3 from J, leaving 13 bases between them. CDR3 bases: TGTGCCAGCAGCTCGAGAGTCATCTACTACGAGCAGTACTTC. It codes for CASSSRVIYYEQYF.

This clone has only a few counts. V usage is TRBV7-9 and J usage is TRBJ1-1; the D is unclear. This CDR3 spans 14 amino acids. Germline loops: CDR1 SEHNR, CDR2 FQNEAQ (reference sequence). V was trimmed by 5 bases and J by 1 base, leaving 11 bases between them. The CDR3 DNA is TGTGCCAGCAGCATCCAAGGAGGGAACACTGAAGCTTTCTTT. This gives the protein CASSIQGGNTEAFF.

V and J are TRBV27 and TRBJ2-5; 8 nucleotides align to TRBD1. The germline V gene has CDR1 MNHEY and CDR2 SMNVEV (reference sequence). V lost 5 bases and J lost 2; bases outside the gene matches: 10. The CDR3 extends over 16 amino acids. The CDR3 nucleotides read TGTGCCAGCAGTCACGGACAGGGTCTGTCACAAGAGACCCAGTACTTC. This gives the protein CASSHGQGLSQETQYF.

The rearrangement uses TRBV5-6 and TRBJ1-2; D is uncertain. V lost 0 bases and J 8 bases, leaving 11 bases between the germline ends. Germline values: CDR1 SGHDT, CDR2 YYEEEE. CDR3 length: 13 amino acids. CDR3 sequence (DNA): TGTGCCAGCAGCTTGGCCGGGTCCAGCGGCTACACCTTC. As protein: CASSLAGSSGYTF.

This clone was detected only once. The rearrangement uses TRBV11-1 and TRBJ2-2; 7 bases align to TRBD1. V lost 1 base and J lost 2; bases outside the gene matches: 4. From germline, CDR1 is SGHAT and CDR2 FQDESV (reference sequence). The CDR3 spans 16 residues. CDR3 sequence: CASSLDRGFNTGELFF. CDR3 nucleotides: TGTGCCAGCAGCTTAGACAGGGGATTCAACACCGGGGAGCTGTTTTTT.

This chain connects TRBV5-5 to TRBJ2-3; D possibly corresponds to TRBD2 (5 bases). Germline loops: CDR1 SGHKS, CDR2 YYEKEE (reference sequence). CDR3 size: 14 residues. V lost 3 bases, J lost 3 bases, and 11 bases lay in between. The CDR3 reads CASSWKGGTDTQYF. In nucleotides, the CDR3 is TGTGCCAGCAGCTGGAAAGGAGGAACAGATACGCAGTATTTT.

This chain joins TRBV15 and TRBJ1-2; tentatively, D is TRBD1 (5 bases). The germline V gene has CDR1 LNHNV and CDR2 YYDKDF (reference sequence). With 4 bases removed from V and 0 bases from J, the gap between germline ends came to 21 bases. The CDR3 spans 18 residues. In nucleotides, the CDR3 is TGTGCCACCAGCACCAGATATGGGGGTTCGGGAGCTAACTATGGCTACACCTTC. Translated: CATSTRYGGSGANYGYTF.

The chain joins TRBV12-5 to TRBJ1-1; D remains unclear. The germline CDR1 and CDR2 sequences are LGHNT and FRNRAP. The V end lost 6 bases, the J end lost 0 bases, and 11 bases lay between the germline ends. The CDR3 has 14 residues. As DNA, the CDR3 is TGTGCTAGTGGGGGCGCGGGTTTGAACACTGAAGCTTTCTTT. This translates into CASGGAGLNTEAFF.

This clone occurred a few times. The V call is TRBV19, the J call TRBJ1-5; TRBD1 is a possible D gene (6 bases). The ends were cut back, 6 bases at V and 5 bases at J, with 17 bases in the middle. There are 15 residues in the CDR3. Germline-derived CDR1 and CDR2 are LNHDA and SQIVND (reference sequence). The CDR3 here is CASRGDTGSYQPQHF. As DNA, the CDR3 is TGTGCCAGTAGGGGGGACACAGGGTCATATCAGCCCCAGCATTTT. Drawing the rest from reference TRBV19 and TRBJ1-5, the complete variable domain is DGGITQSPKYLFRKEGQNVTLSCEQNLNHDAMYWYRQDPGQGLRLIYYSQIVNDFQKGDIAEGYSVSREKKESFPLTVTSAQKNPTAFYLCASRGDTGSYQPQHFGDGTRLSIL.

The V call is TRBV30, the J call TRBJ2-1, with 7 bases matching TRBD1. V trimming: 4 bases; J trimming: 0 bases; junction bases outside the gene matches: 6. Germline CDR1 and CDR2: GTSNPN and SVGIG (reference sequence). This CDR3 contains 15 residues. Written as DNA, the CDR3 is TGTGCCTGGAACCTAGGGGGCGCCTCCTACAATGAGCAGTTCTTC. Its protein product is CAWNLGGASYNEQFF.